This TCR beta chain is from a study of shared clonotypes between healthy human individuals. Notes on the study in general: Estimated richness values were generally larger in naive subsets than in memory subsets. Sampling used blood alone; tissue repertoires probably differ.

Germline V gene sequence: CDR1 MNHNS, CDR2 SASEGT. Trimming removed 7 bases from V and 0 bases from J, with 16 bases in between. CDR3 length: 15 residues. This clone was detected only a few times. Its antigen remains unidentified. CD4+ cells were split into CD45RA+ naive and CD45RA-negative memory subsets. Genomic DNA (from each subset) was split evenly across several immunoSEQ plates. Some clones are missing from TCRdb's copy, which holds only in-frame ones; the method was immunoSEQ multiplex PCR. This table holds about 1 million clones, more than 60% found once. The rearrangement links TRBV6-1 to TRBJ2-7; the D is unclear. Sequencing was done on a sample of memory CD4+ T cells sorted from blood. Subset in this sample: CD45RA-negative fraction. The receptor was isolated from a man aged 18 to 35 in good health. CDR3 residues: CASTTGSTNSYEQYF. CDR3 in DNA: TGTGCCAGCACGACTGGTTCCACTAACTCCTACGAGCAGTACTTC.